Described below is a single T cell receptor (beta chain) sequence and its context. Its antigen is not yet known. No base-level quality is on record; no much larger clone is a single base apart. Trimming removed 7 bases from V and 7 bases from J, leaving 14 bases between the germline ends. The germline V gene sets CDR1 to MNHEY and CDR2 to SVGAGI. Spanning cysteine to phenylalanine, the CDR3 consists of 13 amino acids. The entry retains the CDR3 DNA only, 39 bases that are in frame from base 1. These data belong to a study of T cell changes during pregnancy in multiple sclerosis (dated by TCRdb to between 2018 and 2021). About the study as a whole: In women with multiple sclerosis, the researchers looked at how the T cell repertoire shifted as pregnancy progressed.

Library preparation was by the immunoSEQ multiplex PCR assay. TCRdb retrieved this table from immuneACCESS and kept in-frame rearrangements only. Not all clones are present; in checked studies, unresolved V genes account for under half, and no reason is known for the remainder. The sample includes approximately 85,000 clones, with approximately 93% observed a single time. The ten largest account for approximately 2.5% of the sample. Sequencing used peripheral blood, obtained in the first trimester of pregnancy. The chain is encoded by TRBV6-5 joined to TRBJ2-1; D gene: possibly TRBD2, on 6 matching bases. This receptor was identified in a female donor with multiple sclerosis, enrolled in a pregnancy study. The CDR3 protein sequence reads: CASKAGSKNEQFF. The bases read TGTGCCAGCAAAGCCGGGAGCAAAAATGAGCAGTTCTTC.